What follows are 28 T cell receptor beta chains derived from one specimen sequenced in a study of T cell responses to AZD1222 COVID-19 vaccine. The table came from immunoSEQ multiplex PCR; TCRdb's copy has only in-frame clones and leaves some out. The sample lists 55,000 to 75,000 clones; 75% to 90% were seen once. The input for sequencing was peripheral blood, taken on day 0 of AZD1222 vaccination. The receptors shown here come from an adult in good health.

V gene TRBV11-3 combines with J gene TRBJ2-7; the match to TRBD1 covers 9 bases. The V gene end was trimmed by 0 bases and the J gene end by 4 bases; junction bases not matched to a gene: 4. There are 15 residues in the CDR3. Germline V gives CDR1 SGHNT, CDR2 YENEEA. CDR3 in DNA: TGTGCCAGCAGCTTAGACGGGACAGGGAGATACGAGCAGTACTTC. Residues: CASSLDGTGRYEQYF.

The chain recombines TRBV5-1 with TRBJ2-7; D possibly corresponds to TRBD2 (5 bases). The CDR3 consists of 14 residues. V shed 1 base and J shed 7 bases, with 15 bases lying between them. The germline V gene has CDR1 SGHRS and CDR2 YFSETQ. The CDR3 sequence is CASSLSTPSGEQYF. The CDR3 DNA is TGCGCCAGCAGCTTGAGTACACCCTCGGGGGAGCAGTACTTC.

The chain is built from TRBV5-4 and TRBJ2-2; D is ambiguous. Germline CDR1 and CDR2: SGHNT and YYREEE (reference sequence). V was shortened by 0 bases and J by 8 bases, with 11 bases between the two germline ends. This CDR3 spans 14 amino acids. CDR3 nucleotide sequence: TGTGCCAGCAGCTTGGATGACGGATGGGGGGAGCTGTTTTTT. Its protein product is CASSLDDGWGELFF.

This clone showed up just a few times. V gene TRBV5-4 combines with J gene TRBJ2-5; no clear D gene. Trimming took 1 base from V and 5 from J, leaving 12 bases between them. CDR3 length equals 14 residues. Germline V gene lookup returns CDR1 SGHNT and CDR2 YYREEE (reference sequence). CDR3: CASSLSGNRETQYF. The CDR3 coding sequence is TGTGCCAGCAGCTTGTCTGGAAATAGGGAGACCCAGTACTTC.

The rearrangement joins TRBV18 to TRBJ2-5; D remains unclear. Trimming left V 6 bases short and J 0 bases short, with 17 bases between. Germline CDR1 reads KGHSH; CDR2 reads LQKENI. The CDR3 runs to 16 residues. CDR3 protein: CASSLTILGNQETQYF. The CDR3 coding sequence is TGTGCCAGCTCTCTTACCATATTGGGGAACCAAGAGACCCAGTACTTC.

This clone was recorded at least ten times. This chain joins TRBV4-1 and TRBJ1-2; 8 nucleotides match TRBD1. Germline V gene data show CDR1 as MGHRA and CDR2 as YSYEKL. With V trimmed by 7 bases and J by 8 bases, 21 bases remained unmatched. The CDR3 has 17 residues. In nucleotides, the CDR3 is TGCGCCAGCACCCCCACCCCTCTCTCAGGGGGCGAGGGAGGCTACACCTTC. As protein: CASTPTPLSGGEGGYTF.

V usage is TRBV2 and J usage is TRBJ1-1; D remains unclear. Germline V gene sequence: CDR1 SNHLY, CDR2 FYNNEI. Trimming took 5 bases from V and 5 from J, leaving 9 bases between them. The length of the CDR3 is 12 residues. CDR3 nucleotides: TGTGCCAGCAGTCGACTCGGGACTGAAGCTTTCTTT. It is translated as CASSRLGTEAFF.

The chain links TRBV19 to TRBJ1-5; perhaps TRBD1 as D (5 bases). Germline CDR1 and CDR2: LNHDA and SQIVND (reference sequence). V was cut by 6 bases and J by 7 bases, with 19 bases left in between. This CDR3 region has 15 residues. In DNA form, the CDR3 reads TGTGCCAGTAGCTCCGGGACTGCCTCGGGGCAGCCCCAGCATTTT. This translates into CASSSGTASGQPQHF. The whole variable domain, remainder taken from reference TRBV19 and TRBJ1-5, is DGGITQSPKYLFRKEGQNVTLSCEQNLNHDAMYWYRQDPGQGLRLIYYSQIVNDFQKGDIAEGYSVSREKKESFPLTVTSAQKNPTAFYLCASSSGTASGQPQHFGDGTRLSIL.

The V call is TRBV18, the J call TRBJ1-6, with TRBD1 matching 8 bases. Germline CDR1 KGHSH, CDR2 LQKENI. V lost 6 bases to trimming and J lost 8 bases; unmatched junction nucleotides: 6. The CDR3 length is 14 residues. As DNA, the CDR3 is TGTGCCAGCTCCCTGGACAGGGCTGATTCACCCCTCCACTTT. It is translated as CASSLDRADSPLHF.

This clone has more than one count but fewer than ten. The chain couples TRBV7-9 to TRBJ1-3; D uncertain. The germline V and J ends were trimmed by 4 bases and 1 base, with 14 bases remaining between them. The length of the CDR3 is 16 residues. The germline CDR1 and CDR2 sequences are SEHNR and FQNEAQ (reference sequence). CDR3 nucleotide sequence: TGTGCCAGCAGCTCATATGCGTGGCAGTCTGGAAACACCATATATTTT. Translated: CASSSYAWQSGNTIYF.

The chain couples TRBV3-1 (or the pseudogene TRBV3-2) to TRBJ1-2; no definite D call. Germline lookup yields CDR1 LGHDT and CDR2 YNNKEL (reference sequence). V lost 0 bases, J lost 4 bases, and 15 bases lay in between. This CDR3 is 16 amino acids long. CDR3 residues: CASSQDRAGEVYGYTF. CDR3 in DNA: TGTGCCAGCAGCCAAGATCGGGCCGGGGAGGTCTATGGCTACACCTTC.

Turning to this clone: In the same sample, other DNA sequences code for this CDR3. The chain joins TRBV11-2 to TRBJ1-6, with D tentatively TRBD1 (5 bases). Trimming took off 1 base at V and 6 bases at J, with 10 bases between the two ends. The CDR3 spans 15 residues. Germline CDR1 is SGHAT and CDR2 is FQNNGV. Here the CDR3 reads CASSLVARGNSPLHF. The CDR3 DNA follows: TGTGCCAGCAGCTTAGTGGCAAGGGGTAATTCACCCCTCCACTTT.

The chain has TRBV5-1 and TRBJ1-1, with TRBD1 identical over 7 bases. Trimming cost V 1 base and J 4 bases; bases outside gene matches: 7. This CDR3 contains 15 residues. Germline V CDR1 and CDR2: SGHRS, YFSETQ. This chain's CDR3 is CASSLSRGFGTEAFF. The CDR3 region has the DNA TGCGCCAGCAGCTTGTCCAGGGGGTTCGGCACTGAAGCTTTCTTT.

The chain recombines TRBV12-3 or TRBV12-4 with TRBJ1-2, with 7 bases lining up with TRBD1. With 3 bases clipped from V and 8 bases from J, the junction kept 6 bases outside the gene matches. The CDR3 has 13 amino acids. The CDR3, as DNA: TGTGCCAGCAGTTTTGACAGGGCGCGGGGCTACACCTTC. It codes for CASSFDRARGYTF.

The V gene is TRBV29-1, the J gene TRBJ2-3, with 7 nucleotides matching TRBD1. This CDR3 region has 14 residues. Germline CDR1 is SQVTM and CDR2 is ANQGSEA. J was trimmed by 2 bases and V by 5 bases; bases with no gene match: 7. CDR3 protein: CSVPRDSLTDTQYF. The DNA for the CDR3 is TGCAGCGTTCCCCGGGACAGCCTCACAGATACGCAGTATTTT.

Here the CDR3 reads CASSDSLGQDEQYF. As DNA, the CDR3 is TGTGCCAGCAGCGATTCTCTAGGGCAGGACGAGCAGTACTTC. The chain combines TRBV6-5 with TRBJ2-7, with D unresolved. CDR3 length equals 14 residues. Germline CDR1 reads MNHEY; CDR2 reads SVGAGI. V lost 6 bases and J 5 bases, leaving 17 bases between the germline ends.

V is TRBV20-1 and J is TRBJ1-2, with unresolved D. CDR1 and CDR2 from the germline V gene are DFQATT and SNEGSKA (reference sequence). V was shortened by 3 bases and J by 1 base, with 0 bases between the two germline ends. The CDR3 spans 10 residues. CDR3 protein: CSASNYGYTF. For the CDR3, the DNA is TGCAGTGCTAGTAACTATGGCTACACCTTC.

This chain uses TRBV11-3 with TRBJ1-1; D remains ambiguous. Germline-derived CDR1 and CDR2 are SGHNT and YENEEA. The CDR3 extends over 14 amino acids. Trimming stripped 3 bases from V and 0 bases from J, with 8 bases between. CDR3 sequence (DNA): TGTGCCAGCAGCTTCGACCTTATGAACACTGAAGCTTTCTTT. Its translation is CASSFDLMNTEAFF.

This clone appeared a few times. The chain carries TRBV6-1 and TRBJ1-3; D is undetermined. Germline CDR1 is MNHNS and CDR2 is SASEGT. This CDR3 comprises 17 residues. V lost 4 bases and J lost 4, with 20 bases in between. This CDR3 is CASSVGPDRAQGNTIYF. CDR3 bases: TGTGCCAGCAGTGTTGGACCCGACCGTGCGCAAGGAAACACCATATATTTT.

This clone was found once. CDR3 bases: TGTGCCAGCAGCTCTAGCGGGGTCGACAATGAGCAGTTCTTC. Its protein product is CASSSSGVDNEQFF. The chain couples TRBV7-2 to TRBJ2-1; 9 nucleotides match TRBD2. The germline CDR1 and CDR2 sequences are SGHTA and FQGNSA. CDR3 size: 14 residues. V gave up 4 bases and J gave up 5 bases; unmatched junction bases: 3. Using reference TRBV7-2 and TRBJ2-1 for the parts outside the CDR3, the full variable domain is GAGVSQSPSNKVTEKGKDVELRCDPISGHTALYWYRQSLGQGLEFLIYFQGNSAPDKSGLPSDRFSAERTGGSVSTLTIQRTQQEDSAVYLCASSSSGVDNEQFFGPGTRLTVL.

This clone was observed a few times. This chain joins TRBV6-5 and TRBJ2-5, with D tentatively TRBD2 (6 bases). Looked up from germline, CDR1 is MNHEY and CDR2 is SVGAGI. The CDR3 sequence is 14 residues long. With 8 bases removed from V and 0 bases from J, the gap between germline ends came to 13 bases. In DNA, the CDR3 is TGTGCCAGCGTGGCCCGGGACTACCAAGAGACCCAGTACTTC. Translation gives CASVARDYQETQYF.

V and J are TRBV2 and TRBJ1-6; no clear D gene. The V and J ends lost 2 bases and 9 bases respectively, with 11 bases between them. Per the germline V gene, CDR1 is SNHLY and CDR2 is FYNNEI. This CDR3 is 14 amino acids long. Here the CDR3 DNA reads TGTGCCAGCAGTGAAACGGGGAGAGGTTCACCCCTCCACTTT. Protein: CASSETGRGSPLHF.

V is TRBV19 and J is TRBJ2-2, with unresolved D. V lost 9 bases, J lost 4 bases, and 15 bases lay in between. Per the germline V gene, CDR1 is LNHDA and CDR2 is SQIVND (reference sequence). The CDR3 length is 14 residues. DNA for the CDR3: TGTGCCAGGGCCGGGCCGCCGAGCACCGGGGAGCTGTTTTTT. Protein sequence: CARAGPPSTGELFF.

The chain couples TRBV6-6 to TRBJ1-1; 9 nucleotides line up with TRBD1. The germline V gene encodes CDR1 MNHNY and CDR2 SVGAGI (reference sequence). The CDR3 is 16 residues long. The V segment lost 1 base and the J segment 8 bases; nucleotides outside the gene matches: 11. This chain's CDR3 is CASSYFTGGTVLEAFF. CDR3 nucleotide sequence: TGTGCCAGCAGTTACTTTACAGGGGGCACCGTATTGGAAGCTTTCTTT.

The chain combines TRBV18 with TRBJ1-1; D is unresolved. V lost 3 bases and J lost 5, with 16 bases in between. The germline CDR1 and CDR2 sequences are KGHSH and LQKENI. This CDR3 is built from 15 residues. CDR3 nucleotides: TGTGCCAGCTCACCGTCGGGGAGTTTGAGAACTGAAGCTTTCTTT. Its protein is CASSPSGSLRTEAFF.

In this sample, this clone turned up once. The V gene is TRBV7-9, the J gene TRBJ1-6; possibly TRBD1 for D (6 bases). Trimming removed 3 bases at V and 8 bases at J, with 11 bases between. CDR3 length: 14 amino acids. The germline CDR1 and CDR2 sequences are SEHNR and FQNEAQ (reference sequence). DNA for the CDR3: TGTGCCAGCAGCTTGGACAGCGCATATTCACCCCTCCACTTT. It codes for CASSLDSAYSPLHF.

The chain employs TRBV29-1 and TRBJ2-1, with 14 bases matching TRBD2. CDR3 length: 13 residues. Germline CDR1 reads SQVTM; CDR2 reads ANQGSEA. V lost 4 bases and J lost 9; bases outside the gene matches: 2. CDR3 loop: CSVGLAGGAEQFF. CDR3 DNA sequence: TGCAGCGTTGGACTAGCGGGGGGGGCTGAGCAGTTCTTC.

The CDR3 reads CASSQAVRGSSYNEQFF. In DNA form, the CDR3 reads TGTGCCAGCAGCCAAGCGGTTCGCGGGAGCTCCTACAATGAGCAGTTCTTC. J is TRBJ2-1 and V is TRBV4-2; TRBD2 matches at 7 bases. The J segment lost 0 bases and the V segment lost 1 base, leaving 6 bases of the junction unmatched. From germline, CDR1 is LGHNA and CDR2 YNFKEQ. The CDR3 is 17 residues long.